This TCR beta chain derives from a study of T cell changes during pregnancy in multiple sclerosis. The repertoire was sequenced with immunoSEQ multiplex PCR; TCRdb's copy has only in-frame clones and lacks some. The repertoire holds around 120,000 clones, roughly nine tenths seen once, with approximately 3.5% in the top ten. This CDR3 has 16 amino acids. The germline V gene encodes CDR1 KGHSY and CDR2 FQNENV. J lost 2 bases, V lost 1 base, and 7 bases had no gene match. This TCR was recovered from a female donor with multiple sclerosis, enrolled in a pregnancy study. This material consisted of peripheral blood, taken after pregnancy. The chain is built from TRBV16 and TRBJ2-5; 7 nucleotides match TRBD1. The CDR3 nucleotides are TGTGCCAGCAGCCAATTGGAAGGGACAGAACAAGAGACCCAGTACTTC. It encodes CASSQLEGTEQETQYF.